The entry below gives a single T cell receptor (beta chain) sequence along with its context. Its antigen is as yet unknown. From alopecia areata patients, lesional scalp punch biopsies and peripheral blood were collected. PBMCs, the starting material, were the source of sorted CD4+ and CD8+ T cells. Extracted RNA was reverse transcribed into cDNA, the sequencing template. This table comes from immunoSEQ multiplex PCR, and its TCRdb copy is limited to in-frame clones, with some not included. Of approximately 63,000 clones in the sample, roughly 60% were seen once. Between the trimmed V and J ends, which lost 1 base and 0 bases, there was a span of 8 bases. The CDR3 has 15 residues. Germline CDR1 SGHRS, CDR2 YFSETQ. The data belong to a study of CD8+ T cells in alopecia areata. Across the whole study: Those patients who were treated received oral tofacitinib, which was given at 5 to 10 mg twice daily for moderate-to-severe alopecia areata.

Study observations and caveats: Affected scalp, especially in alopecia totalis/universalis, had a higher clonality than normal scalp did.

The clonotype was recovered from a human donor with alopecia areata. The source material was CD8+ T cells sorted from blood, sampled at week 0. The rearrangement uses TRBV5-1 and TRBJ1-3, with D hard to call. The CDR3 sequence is CASSLPRSSGNTIYF. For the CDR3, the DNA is TGCGCCAGCAGCTTGCCCAGGAGCTCTGGAAACACCATATATTTT.